This passage covers 5 T cell receptor beta chains from one sample sequenced in a study of regulatory T cells in long-lasting Graves disease. Indicated time point: newly diagnosed GD, antithyroid drugs for less than 3 months. From PBMCs, RNA was extracted and then used to make the TCR library. Both iRepertoire HTBI primers and Arm-PCR of CDR3 regions were used to build the TCR beta libraries. In TCRdb, the multiplex PCR reads were re-called with MiXCR into one record per CDR3 protein. The sample carries about 360,000 distinct CDR3 sequences, 15% to 20% recorded once. This sample also belongs to another study, concerning T cells in Graves' hyperthyroidism and ophthalmopathy.

The sequencing here drew on peripheral blood mononuclear cells (PBMCs), taken at new diagnosis, from a patient treated with antithyroid drugs. The receptor source for this set is a woman aged 18-29 years with Graves disease.

This clonotype turned up a few times. The V gene is TRBV20-1, the J gene TRBJ1-5; a weak D match, TRBD1 (5 bases). CDR1 is DFQATT and CDR2 is SNEGSKA in the germline V gene (reference sequence). V was shortened by 6 bases and J by 5 bases, with 20 bases between the two germline ends. The CDR3 spans 15 residues. The CDR3 region is CSAHGTGRWHQPQHF. Here the CDR3 DNA reads TGCAGTGCCCACGGAACGGGGCGCTGGCATCAGCCCCAGCATTTT.

This chain uses TRBV6-1 with TRBJ1-2; D gene uncertain. The CDR3 consists of 18 residues. Trimming took off 6 bases at V and 4 bases at J, with 27 bases between the two ends. Germline CDR1 MNHNS, CDR2 SASEGT. CDR3 nucleotides: TGTGCCAGCAGCCTCTCCGGCGGGATCATCCAAACCCTCTATGGCTACACCTTC. The encoded protein is CASSLSGGIIQTLYGYTF.

The chain joins TRBV5-6 to TRBJ1-6; 7 nucleotides line up with TRBD1. J gave up 6 bases and V 2 bases, and 2 bases lay outside the gene matches. The CDR3 extends over 14 amino acids. Per germline, CDR1 SGHDT and CDR2 YYEEEE. Here the CDR3 reads CASSFDRANSPLHF. The CDR3 bases are TGTGCCAGCAGCTTCGACAGGGCTAATTCACCCCTCCACTTT.

This clonotype occurred many times. CDR3 bases: TGTGCCAGCAGTTCACAGACTAGGCTTACAGATACGCAGTATTTT. As protein: CASSSQTRLTDTQYF. The rearrangement uses TRBV6-5 and TRBJ2-3, with D possibly being TRBD2 (6 bases). V gave up 4 bases and J gave up 3 bases, with 14 bases separating them. Per the germline V gene, CDR1 is MNHEY and CDR2 is SVGAGI. This CDR3 spans 15 amino acids.

This clonotype was detected many times. The chain carries TRBV7-9 and TRBJ2-5; D is uncertain. V lost 4 bases and J 0 bases, leaving 15 bases between the germline ends. From germline, CDR1 is SEHNR and CDR2 FQNEAQ (reference sequence). CDR3 length: 16 amino acids. CDR3 coding DNA: TGTGCCAGCAGCTCTACAGAGAGCCCCCACCAAGAGACCCAGTACTTC. As protein: CASSSTESPHQETQYF. The whole variable domain, remainder taken from reference TRBV7-9 and TRBJ2-5, is DTGVSQNPRHKITKRGQNVTFRCDPISEHNRLYWYRQTLGQGPEFLTYFQNEAQLEKSRLLSDRFSAERPKGSFSTLEIQRTEQGDSAMYLCASSSTESPHQETQYFGPGTRLLVL.